This is a list of T cell receptor beta chains from one sample in a study of blood T cells in healthy people across ages. MiXCR was run by TCRdb on the 5' RACE reads, yielding one entry per CDR3 protein. The sample consists of approximately 800,000 distinct CDR3 sequences, roughly 50% of them appearing once. Sequenced: blood. These receptors were collected from a man between 35 and 55 years old in good health. Both conserved end residues are part of each CDR3. Each record gives: D gene, clone size, V gene, J gene, CDR3 DNA, CDR3 protein. A D gene is named only where the DNA matches it firmly. Clone size is given for some rows only: seen once, a few or many times, or a class if the clone is expanded.

d_call: -; clone_size: few; v_call: TRBV10-3; j_call: TRBJ2-4; cdr3_nt: TGTGCCATCAAGAAGCCAGGGGGGTCAACCAAAAACATTCAGTACTTC; cdr3_aa: CAIKKPGGSTKNIQYF
d_call: -; clone_size: -; v_call: TRBV11-3; j_call: TRBJ1-6; cdr3_nt: TGTGCCAGCAGTTCCGGTCGGGATTCACCCCTCCACTTT; cdr3_aa: CASSSGRDSPLHF
d_call: TRBD1; clone_size: -; v_call: TRBV7-9; j_call: TRBJ2-1; cdr3_nt: TGTGCCAGCAGCTGGCCGGGACAGGGGCGGAACAATGAGCAGTTCTTC; cdr3_aa: CASSWPGQGRNNEQFF
d_call: TRBD2; clone_size: -; v_call: TRBV7-2; j_call: TRBJ2-3; cdr3_nt: TGTGCCAGCAGCTTAGTTGGAGCGGGAGGGCCAGTGGATACGCAGTATTTT; cdr3_aa: CASSLVGAGGPVDTQYF
d_call: -; clone_size: once; v_call: TRBV12-5; j_call: TRBJ2-1; cdr3_nt: TGTGCTAGTGGTTTGGGCACTATCAGCGATGAGCAGTTCTTC; cdr3_aa: CASGLGTISDEQFF
d_call: TRBD2; clone_size: -; v_call: TRBV6-6; j_call: TRBJ2-3; cdr3_nt: TGTGCCAGCGGGGAAGGGACTAGCGGGAGGGGGGATACGCAGTATTTT; cdr3_aa: CASGEGTSGRGDTQYF
d_call: TRBD1; clone_size: few; v_call: TRBV28; j_call: TRBJ1-5; cdr3_nt: TGTGCCGGGACAGCAGGGGATAGCAATCAGCCCCAGCATTTT; cdr3_aa: CAGTAGDSNQPQHF
d_call: TRBD1; clone_size: few; v_call: TRBV7-6; j_call: TRBJ1-4; cdr3_nt: TGTGCCAGCAGCCTCGTGGAGGGGGCGGACGAAAAACTGTTTTTT; cdr3_aa: CASSLVEGADEKLFF
d_call: -; clone_size: -; v_call: TRBV3-1; j_call: TRBJ1-1; cdr3_nt: TGTGCCAGCAGCCAACCGGGACCGATGAACACTGAAGCTTTCTTT; cdr3_aa: CASSQPGPMNTEAFF
d_call: TRBD1; clone_size: -; v_call: TRBV29-1; j_call: TRBJ1-2; cdr3_nt: TGCAGCGTTGGGGACAGGGGAAACTATGGCTACACCTTC; cdr3_aa: CSVGDRGNYGYTF
d_call: TRBD1; clone_size: many; v_call: TRBV3-1; j_call: TRBJ2-5; cdr3_nt: TGTGCCAGCAGCCAAGAAGGGTGGGGACAGTCACAAGAGACCCAGTACTTC; cdr3_aa: CASSQEGWGQSQETQYF
d_call: -; clone_size: -; v_call: TRBV12-3/TRBV12-4; j_call: TRBJ2-5; cdr3_nt: TGTGTCAGCAGTTTACAGGGTGGTATGACCTTACAAGAGACCCAGTACTTC; cdr3_aa: CVSSLQGGMTLQETQYF
d_call: -; clone_size: -; v_call: TRBV28; j_call: TRBJ2-1; cdr3_nt: TGTGCCAGCAGGATAGACAGCTACAATGAGCAGTTCTTC; cdr3_aa: CASRIDSYNEQFF
d_call: -; clone_size: -; v_call: TRBV5-6; j_call: TRBJ2-4; cdr3_nt: TGTGCCAGCAGCCCTTTCAGAATTGCCAAAAACATTCAGTACTTC; cdr3_aa: CASSPFRIAKNIQYF
d_call: TRBD2; clone_size: -; v_call: TRBV18; j_call: TRBJ2-5; cdr3_nt: TGTGCCAGCTCACCAGGGACCGACGAAATAGCGGGAGAGCAGTACTTC; cdr3_aa: CASSPGTDEIAGEQYF
d_call: TRBD1; clone_size: few; v_call: TRBV20-1; j_call: TRBJ2-7; cdr3_nt: TGCAGTGCTAGAAAAGATGGGACAGGGATCTACGAGCAGTACTTC; cdr3_aa: CSARKDGTGIYEQYF
d_call: -; clone_size: -; v_call: TRBV14; j_call: TRBJ2-1; cdr3_nt: TGTGCCAGCAGCCAAGAGTTGGGACACGCCTCCAATGAGCAGTTCTTC; cdr3_aa: CASSQELGHASNEQFF
d_call: -; clone_size: -; v_call: TRBV6-6; j_call: TRBJ2-3; cdr3_nt: TGTGCCAGCAGAACCCTCGGACCCCGGACTGTGACAGATACGCAGTATTTT; cdr3_aa: CASRTLGPRTVTDTQYF
d_call: TRBD1; clone_size: -; v_call: TRBV7-2; j_call: TRBJ2-1; cdr3_nt: TGTGCCAGCAGCTTAGCGTTAGACAGGGGTGGGAACAATGAGCAGTTCTTC; cdr3_aa: CASSLALDRGGNNEQFF
d_call: -; clone_size: -; v_call: TRBV27; j_call: TRBJ2-3; cdr3_nt: TGTGCCAGCAGTTTTGTAACGGATCTCACAGTCCCCGGGGTTCACACAGATACGCAGTATTTT; cdr3_aa: CASSFVTDLTVPGVHTDTQYF
d_call: -; clone_size: many; v_call: TRBV10-3; j_call: TRBJ2-7; cdr3_nt: TGTGCCATCAAAACGGCGGAGAGGTCCTACGAGCAGTACTTC; cdr3_aa: CAIKTAERSYEQYF
d_call: -; clone_size: -; v_call: TRBV15; j_call: TRBJ1-1; cdr3_nt: TGTGCCACCAGCAGAGATCGGGGGGGTAACACTGAAGCTTTCTTT; cdr3_aa: CATSRDRGGNTEAFF
d_call: -; clone_size: -; v_call: TRBV24-1; j_call: TRBJ1-5; cdr3_nt: TGTGCCACCAGTGATTTCAGGCGGTGGCAGCCCCAGCATTTT; cdr3_aa: CATSDFRRWQPQHF
d_call: TRBD2; clone_size: many; v_call: TRBV7-2; j_call: TRBJ2-5; cdr3_nt: TGTGCCAGCAGCTTAGCGCCCCGCGGGGGAAGAGAGACCCAGTACTTC; cdr3_aa: CASSLAPRGGRETQYF
d_call: TRBD2; clone_size: -; v_call: TRBV28; j_call: TRBJ2-7; cdr3_nt: TGTGCCAGCAGTTATCGGACTAGCTTCACCTACGAGCAGTACTTC; cdr3_aa: CASSYRTSFTYEQYF
d_call: TRBD1; clone_size: -; v_call: TRBV7-2; j_call: TRBJ1-2; cdr3_nt: TGTGCCAGCAGCTTTCAGACCGACAGGGCGTATTATGGCTGCACCTTC; cdr3_aa: CASSFQTDRAYYGCTF
d_call: -; clone_size: -; v_call: TRBV9; j_call: TRBJ2-7; cdr3_nt: TGTGCCAGCAGCGTAGAGGAGGGGACCTACGAGCAGTACTTC; cdr3_aa: CASSVEEGTYEQYF
d_call: -; clone_size: -; v_call: TRBV29-1; j_call: TRBJ2-1; cdr3_nt: TGCAGCGCCCCTAGAGTGGCAGGGAATGAGCAGTTCTTC; cdr3_aa: CSAPRVAGNEQFF
d_call: -; clone_size: -; v_call: TRBV29-1; j_call: TRBJ2-5; cdr3_nt: TGCAGCGTCGAGACCGGGGTCGGGGAGGAGACCCAGTACTTC; cdr3_aa: CSVETGVGEETQYF
d_call: -; clone_size: -; v_call: TRBV12-3/TRBV12-4; j_call: TRBJ1-5; cdr3_nt: TGTGCCACTCGGGGGGATACCCCGCATCAGCCCCAGCATTTT; cdr3_aa: CATRGDTPHQPQHF
d_call: TRBD2; clone_size: -; v_call: TRBV7-7; j_call: TRBJ2-5; cdr3_nt: TGTGCCAGCAGCTTCCGTAGCGGGAGGGCCCAAGAGACCCAGTACTTC; cdr3_aa: CASSFRSGRAQETQYF
d_call: -; clone_size: -; v_call: TRBV3-1; j_call: TRBJ2-1; cdr3_nt: TGTGCCAGCAGAAACCTAGGGAACAATGAGCAGTTCTTC; cdr3_aa: CASRNLGNNEQFF
d_call: TRBD1; clone_size: many; v_call: TRBV5-1; j_call: TRBJ2-1; cdr3_nt: TGCGCCAGCAGCCCGGGACAGGGGGTGGTTCGGTGGCAGTTCTTC; cdr3_aa: CASSPGQGVVRWQFF
d_call: TRBD1; clone_size: many; v_call: TRBV28; j_call: TRBJ1-1; cdr3_nt: TGTGCCAGCAGTTGGGGACAGGCGGGCACTGAAGCTTTCTTT; cdr3_aa: CASSWGQAGTEAFF
d_call: TRBD2; clone_size: -; v_call: TRBV6-4; j_call: TRBJ2-1; cdr3_nt: TGTGCCAGCAGTGGGTCTAGCGGGACGACTGAGCAGTTCTTC; cdr3_aa: CASSGSSGTTEQFF
d_call: TRBD1; clone_size: -; v_call: TRBV14; j_call: TRBJ1-2; cdr3_nt: TGTGCCAGTTCATTGGGACAGTACGGCAATGGCTACACCTTC; cdr3_aa: CASSLGQYGNGYTF
d_call: -; clone_size: -; v_call: TRBV7-2; j_call: TRBJ1-1; cdr3_nt: TGTGCCAGCAGCTTAGAAGTGGGGAACACTGAAGCTTTCTTT; cdr3_aa: CASSLEVGNTEAFF
d_call: TRBD2; clone_size: -; v_call: TRBV7-8; j_call: TRBJ2-5; cdr3_nt: TGTGCCAGCAGCTTAGGAGGGGAGGGGACCCAGTACTTC; cdr3_aa: CASSLGGEGTQYF
d_call: -; clone_size: -; v_call: TRBV4-1; j_call: TRBJ2-7; cdr3_nt: TGCGCCAGCAGCCTGCAGCCCCCAGGGAACTCCTACGAGCAGTACTTC; cdr3_aa: CASSLQPPGNSYEQYF
d_call: -; clone_size: -; v_call: TRBV4-2; j_call: TRBJ2-3; cdr3_nt: TGTGCCAGCAGCCAAGATCGTCCGATTGCGGATACGCAGTATTTT; cdr3_aa: CASSQDRPIADTQYF
d_call: -; clone_size: -; v_call: TRBV24-1; j_call: TRBJ2-3; cdr3_nt: TGTGCCACCAGCGGAGACGCCCAAGTGGATACGCAGTATTTT; cdr3_aa: CATSGDAQVDTQYF
d_call: TRBD2; clone_size: -; v_call: TRBV29-1; j_call: TRBJ2-7; cdr3_nt: TGCAGCGTAGAGGGGACTAGCGGGAGATCATACAATGAGCAGTACTTC; cdr3_aa: CSVEGTSGRSYNEQYF
d_call: -; clone_size: few; v_call: TRBV7-9; j_call: TRBJ2-7; cdr3_nt: TGTGCCAGTGAGGTCCTCTCCTACGAGCAGTACTTC; cdr3_aa: CASEVLSYEQYF
d_call: TRBD2; clone_size: -; v_call: TRBV2; j_call: TRBJ2-5; cdr3_nt: TGTGCCAGCAGTGAAGCGCTAGCGGGGGGCGAACAAGAGACCCAGTACTTC; cdr3_aa: CASSEALAGGEQETQYF
d_call: TRBD2; clone_size: many; v_call: TRBV7-8; j_call: TRBJ2-1; cdr3_nt: TGTGCCAGCAGCTTGGGGCTAGCGGGAGGCGATGAGCAGTTCTTC; cdr3_aa: CASSLGLAGGDEQFF